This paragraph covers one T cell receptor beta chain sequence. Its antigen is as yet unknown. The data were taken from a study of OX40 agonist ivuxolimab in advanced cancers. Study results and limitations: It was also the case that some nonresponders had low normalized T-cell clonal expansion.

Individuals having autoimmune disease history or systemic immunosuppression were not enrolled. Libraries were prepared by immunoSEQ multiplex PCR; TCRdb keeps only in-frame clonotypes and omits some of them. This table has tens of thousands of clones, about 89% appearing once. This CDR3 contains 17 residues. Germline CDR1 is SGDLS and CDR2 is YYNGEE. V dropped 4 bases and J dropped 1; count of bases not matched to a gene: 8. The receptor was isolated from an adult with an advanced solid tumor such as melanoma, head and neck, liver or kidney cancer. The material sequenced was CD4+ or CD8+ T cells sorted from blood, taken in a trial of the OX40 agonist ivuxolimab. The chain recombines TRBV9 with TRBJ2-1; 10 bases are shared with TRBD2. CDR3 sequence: CASSTSGRAGSYNEQFF. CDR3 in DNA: TGTGCCAGCAGCACAAGCGGGAGGGCCGGGTCCTACAATGAGCAGTTCTTC.